The rows below give T cell receptor beta chains drawn from one sample of a study of shared clonotypes between healthy human individuals. Clones were sequenced by immunoSEQ multiplex PCR, and TCRdb holds only the in-frame ones, with some missing. The sample records around 200,000 clones, 65% to 80% being singletons. Material for sequencing was memory CD4+ T cells sorted from blood. All receptors come from a man aged 25 to 40 in good health. CDR3s include the opening cysteine and the closing phenylalanine or tryptophan. The order of the fields is J gene, clone size, D gene, V gene, CDR3 protein, CDR3 DNA. A D gene is named only where the DNA matches it firmly. Rows may omit the clone size; those that give it use once, few, many or a size class.

j_call: TRBJ2-3; clone_size: NA; d_call: TRBD2; v_call: TRBV7-9; cdr3_aa: CASSLASGVDTQYF; cdr3_nt: TGTGCCAGCAGCTTAGCTAGCGGGGTGGATACGCAGTATTTT
j_call: TRBJ2-1; clone_size: NA; d_call: TRBD2; v_call: TRBV7-2; cdr3_aa: CASSRLAGGVREQFF; cdr3_nt: TGTGCCAGCAGCAGACTAGCGGGAGGGGTCAGGGAGCAGTTCTTC
j_call: TRBJ2-3; clone_size: NA; d_call: NA; v_call: TRBV5-1; cdr3_aa: CASSTELGDTQYF; cdr3_nt: TGCGCCAGCAGCACTGAACTGGGAGATACGCAGTATTTT
j_call: TRBJ1-2; clone_size: few; d_call: TRBD1; v_call: TRBV15; cdr3_aa: CATSRGDSHDGYTF; cdr3_nt: TGTGCCACCAGCAGAGGGGACAGCCACGATGGCTACACCTTC
j_call: TRBJ2-2; clone_size: few; d_call: NA; v_call: TRBV1; cdr3_aa: CTSSQEGERETSGELFF; cdr3_nt: TGCACCAGCAGCCAAGAAGGAGAGCGGGAAACCTCCGGGGAGCTGTTTTTT
j_call: TRBJ2-7; clone_size: few; d_call: NA; v_call: TRBV11-2; cdr3_aa: CASSLFQGAHYEQYF; cdr3_nt: TGTGCCAGCAGCTTATTCCAGGGAGCCCATTACGAGCAGTACTTC
j_call: TRBJ2-7; clone_size: NA; d_call: TRBD2; v_call: TRBV19; cdr3_aa: CASSIAPLAGADEQYF; cdr3_nt: TGTGCCAGTAGTATAGCCCCACTAGCGGGAGCGGACGAGCAGTACTTC
j_call: TRBJ1-1; clone_size: many; d_call: NA; v_call: TRBV25-1; cdr3_aa: CASSTQGSAFF; cdr3_nt: TGTGCCAGCAGTACTCAGGGATCAGCTTTCTTT
j_call: TRBJ2-7; clone_size: NA; d_call: NA; v_call: TRBV27; cdr3_aa: CASSLRPTGNEQYF; cdr3_nt: TGTGCCAGCAGTCTCCGCCCTACAGGGAACGAGCAGTACTTC
j_call: TRBJ2-6; clone_size: few; d_call: NA; v_call: TRBV4-2; cdr3_aa: CASSQQGRSGANVLTF; cdr3_nt: TGTGCCAGCAGCCAACAGGGGCGCTCTGGGGCCAACGTCCTGACTTTC
j_call: TRBJ2-7; clone_size: NA; d_call: NA; v_call: TRBV7-2; cdr3_aa: CASSLRGEQYF; cdr3_nt: TGTGCCAGCAGCTTACGCGGCGAGCAGTACTTC
j_call: TRBJ2-3; clone_size: NA; d_call: TRBD1; v_call: TRBV20-1; cdr3_aa: CSARQGWTQYF; cdr3_nt: TGCAGTGCCAGACAGGGGTGGACGCAGTATTTT
j_call: TRBJ2-5; clone_size: NA; d_call: NA; v_call: TRBV7-2; cdr3_aa: CASSFGQQETQYF; cdr3_nt: TGTGCCAGCAGCTTCGGACAACAAGAGACCCAGTACTTC
j_call: TRBJ2-7; clone_size: NA; d_call: NA; v_call: TRBV5-6; cdr3_aa: CASSSDSHEQYF; cdr3_nt: TGTGCCAGCAGCTCCGACTCCCACGAGCAGTACTTC
j_call: TRBJ1-5; clone_size: NA; d_call: TRBD1; v_call: TRBV5-6; cdr3_aa: CASSLGDMTGRYQPQHF; cdr3_nt: TGTGCCAGCAGCTTGGGTGACATGACAGGGCGATATCAGCCCCAGCATTTT
j_call: TRBJ2-1; clone_size: NA; d_call: TRBD2; v_call: TRBV11-2; cdr3_aa: CASSLGLLAGGGEQFF; cdr3_nt: TGTGCCAGCAGCTTAGGTCTGCTAGCGGGAGGTGGTGAGCAGTTCTTC
j_call: TRBJ2-5; clone_size: few; d_call: NA; v_call: TRBV9; cdr3_aa: CASSAPEARGKQETQYF; cdr3_nt: TGTGCCAGCAGCGCCCCCGAGGCGCGGGGTAAACAAGAGACCCAGTACTTC
j_call: TRBJ2-5; clone_size: NA; d_call: NA; v_call: TRBV9; cdr3_aa: CASSVGDRETQYF; cdr3_nt: TGTGCCAGCAGCGTAGGCGACAGAGAGACCCAGTACTTC